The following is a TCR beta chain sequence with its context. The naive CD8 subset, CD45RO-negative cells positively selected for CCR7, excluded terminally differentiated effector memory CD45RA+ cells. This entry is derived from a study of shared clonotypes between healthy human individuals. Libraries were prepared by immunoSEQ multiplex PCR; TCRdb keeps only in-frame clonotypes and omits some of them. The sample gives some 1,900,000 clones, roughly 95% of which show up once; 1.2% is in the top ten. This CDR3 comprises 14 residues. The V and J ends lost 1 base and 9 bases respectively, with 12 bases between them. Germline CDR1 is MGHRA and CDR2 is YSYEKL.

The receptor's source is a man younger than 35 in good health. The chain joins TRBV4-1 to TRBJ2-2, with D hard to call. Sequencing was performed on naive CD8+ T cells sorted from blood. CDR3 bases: TGCGCCAGCAGCCAAGGCCCCAAAGACTGGGAGCTGTTTTTT. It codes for CASSQGPKDWELFF.